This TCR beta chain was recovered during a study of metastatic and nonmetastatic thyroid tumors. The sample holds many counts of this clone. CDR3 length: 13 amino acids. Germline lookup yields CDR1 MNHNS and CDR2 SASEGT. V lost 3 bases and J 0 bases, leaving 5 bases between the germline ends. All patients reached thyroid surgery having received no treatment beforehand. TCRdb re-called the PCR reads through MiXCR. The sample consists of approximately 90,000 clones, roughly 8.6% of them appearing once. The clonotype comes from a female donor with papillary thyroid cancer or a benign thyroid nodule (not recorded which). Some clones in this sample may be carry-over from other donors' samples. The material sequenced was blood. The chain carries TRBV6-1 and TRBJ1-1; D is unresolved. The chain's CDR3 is CASSEFVNTEAFF. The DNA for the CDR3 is TGTGCCAGCAGTGAGTTTGTGAACACTGAAGCTTTCTTT.